The T cell receptor beta chain under discussion was sequenced for a study of blood T cells in healthy people across ages (dated by TCRdb to between 2015 and 2016). Context from the whole study: In model experiments, template switching captured about one uniquely barcoded TCR beta cDNA molecule for every two T cells. To track age-related changes in TCR beta repertoire diversity, the study relied on deep sequencing normalized with unique cDNA molecular identifiers. Donors were grouped into four age groups: young (average approximately 15 years), middle-aged (39), aged (approximately 58) and long-lived (around 80). To avoid experimental bias, donors of different ages were randomly spread across the sequencing lanes. Using the same blood draw, the study looked at two additional independent replicas of 1 million unique cDNA reads for two donors, one aged 18 to 30 and the other aged 80 or older. Study-level results and caveats: There was a strong correlation between observed TCR beta diversity and the percentage of naive T cells measured by flow cytometry. Bulk unsorted PBMC profiling prevented conclusive comparison of naive and antigen-experienced compartments. Observed TCR beta diversity per million T cells fell roughly linearly with age, and a significant reduction was already apparent by age roughly 40. Estimates of total diversity based on one million sequenced T cells were regarded as lower bounds and as underestimates. Because the CMV infection status of the donors was unknown, age-related changes in expanded clonotypes may potentially have been confounded. The long-lived group showed more naive CD4+ T cells, fewer expanded clones and increased TCR diversity than the aged group, suggesting age selection.

Systemically healthy Caucasian individuals from Russia, around 38 in total and aged about 6 to 100 years, were included as donors. Ten milliliters of peripheral blood were collected from each donor into EDTA-treated Vacutainer tubes. Ficoll-Paque density-gradient centrifugation was used to isolate PBMCs, with at least 7 million per sample. Total RNA was extracted from PBMCs with Trizol reagent, with at least 6 micrograms obtained per sample. Naive CD45RAhigh/CD27high T cell percentages were measured by flow cytometry on a PBMC aliquot from every donor. For CDR1 and CDR2, the germline V gene lists LGHNA and YSLEER. V drops 0 bases and J drops 7 bases, leaving 15 bases in between. Counted from cysteine to phenylalanine, this CDR3 has 15 amino acids. Solely the CDR3 DNA is kept, with 45 bases framed from the first base. The method was 5' RACE. The sequencer was an Illumina HiSeq 2500. The second PCR ran for about 6 to 11 cycles and used a J-beta primer mix along with a sample-barcoded 5' primer. Each TCR beta cDNA molecule received a unique molecular identifier from a template-switch 5' adaptor carrying 12 random nucleotides. Each sample yielded at least 3 million CDR3-containing paired-end reads. The Mint cDNA synthesis kit, primed by a TRBC-specific oligonucleotide, was used to synthesize first-strand cDNA from all RNA. Following uracil-DNA glycosylase treatment, all cDNA underwent a first 18-cycle PCR with the universal primers M1SS and BC2_uni_R. Per the original workflow: For normalization, 1 million high-quality reads were randomly selected from each sample, with every read carrying a distinct molecular identifier. Instead of being binned into consensus sequences, reads that shared molecular identifiers were thrown out. MiTCR, with a Q25 quality threshold and the strictest error-elimination algorithm, was used for CDR3 identification, clonotype clustering and error correction. A nonparametric unseen species model using Euler transformation provided a lower-bound estimate of total TCR beta diversity. Through fastp at Q25 and MiXCR, TCRdb rebuilt clones from the public reads, retaining in-frame beta chains. When rows share a CDR3 protein, they turn into one entry using the most common DNA and genes. V and J calls and clone size were set by TCRdb, not the authors. The sample data list about 400,000 distinct CDR3 sequences, and approximately 52% of these were observed just once. The biggest ten clones account for around 53% of the sample.

The sample holds a few counts of this clonotype. The antigen it binds to is not known. Base-call qualities are not available, and no considerably larger clone is one nucleotide away. The TCR sequence derives from a man between 60 and 70 years old in good health. The sequence is built from TRBV4-3 and TRBJ1-1, with the D gene call left open. Sequenced sample: blood. The base sequence is TGCGCCAGCAGCCAAGAAATTTCCCTAAGGCTTGAAGCTTTCTTT. This yields the protein CASSQEISLRLEAFF.